This T cell receptor (beta chain) is drawn from a study of shared clonotypes between healthy human individuals. Terminally differentiated effector memory CD45RA+ cells were excluded by CCR7 positive selection of CD45RO-negative cells. Among the donors, all were Caucasian adults who lived in Nashville, Tennessee. In this sample, this clone turned up once. DNA at about 210 ng, 25,000 to 35,000 T cell genomes, went into sorted-subset replicate PCRs. Sequenced by immunoSEQ multiplex PCR; TCRdb stores in-frame clones only, minus some. The sample lists fewer than 1 million clones; roughly 96% were seen once. Trimming stripped 6 bases from V and 1 base from J, with 17 bases between. This CDR3 is built from 16 residues. CDR1 and CDR2 from the germline V gene are SEHNR and FQNEAQ (reference sequence).

The clonotype originates from a man younger than 45 in good health. The V and J genes are TRBV7-9 and TRBJ2-3; no definite D call. Material for sequencing was naive CD8+ T cells sorted from blood. The DNA of the CDR3 is TGTGCCAGCAGGGACCTCGGGCGGTCAGGCACAGATACGCAGTATTTT. Translation gives CASRDLGRSGTDTQYF.